The entry below describes one TCR beta chain. Its specificity is unknown. This entry belongs to a study of T cell responses to AZD1222 COVID-19 vaccine. Whole-study results and caveats: Most donors were white British, females outnumbered males, and clonal diversity was possibly underestimated. Nearly half of the spike-specific TCRs reportedly recognize variant regions that carry no mutations. Repertoire sampling occurred only after the peak T cell response.

Generated by immunoSEQ multiplex PCR, the TCRdb table keeps only in-frame clones and is missing some. The profile covers almost 65,000 clones, with around 84% appearing a single time and around 7.8% taken by the ten largest. V was pared by 3 bases and J by 4 bases, with 15 bases between. CDR3 length equals 16 residues. Germline values: CDR1 KGHSH, CDR2 LQKENI. The rearrangement joins TRBV18 to TRBJ1-4; D gene uncertain. The receptor comes from an adult in good health. This specimen consisted of peripheral blood, obtained on day 0 of AZD1222 vaccination. The CDR3 spells CASSPGRGLYNEKLFF. CDR3 in DNA: TGTGCCAGCTCACCGGGGAGAGGGTTATATAATGAAAAACTGTTTTTT.